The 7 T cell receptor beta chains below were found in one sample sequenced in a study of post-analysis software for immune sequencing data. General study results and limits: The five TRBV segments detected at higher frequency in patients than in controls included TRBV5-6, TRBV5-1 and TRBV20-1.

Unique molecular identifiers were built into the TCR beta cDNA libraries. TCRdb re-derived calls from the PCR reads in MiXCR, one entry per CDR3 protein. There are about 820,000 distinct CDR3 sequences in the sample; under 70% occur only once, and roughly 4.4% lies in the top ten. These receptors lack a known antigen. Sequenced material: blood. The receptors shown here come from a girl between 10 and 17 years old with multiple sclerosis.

The CDR3: CASTSGETYEQYF. The CDR3 DNA follows: TGTGCCAGCACCTCAGGTGAAACCTACGAGCAGTACTTC. The rearrangement links TRBV6-1 to TRBJ2-5; no definite D call. Matching the DNA end better, TRBJ2-7 makes the J call doubtful. The CDR3 length is 13 residues. CDR1 and CDR2 from the germline V gene are MNHNS and SASEGT.

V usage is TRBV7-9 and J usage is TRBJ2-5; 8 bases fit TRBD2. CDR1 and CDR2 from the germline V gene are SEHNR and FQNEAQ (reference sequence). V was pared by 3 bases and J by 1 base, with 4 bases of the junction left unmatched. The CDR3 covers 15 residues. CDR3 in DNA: TGTGCCAGCAGCTTTGGTAGCGGGATCCAAGAGACCCAGTACTTC. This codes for CASSFGSGIQETQYF.

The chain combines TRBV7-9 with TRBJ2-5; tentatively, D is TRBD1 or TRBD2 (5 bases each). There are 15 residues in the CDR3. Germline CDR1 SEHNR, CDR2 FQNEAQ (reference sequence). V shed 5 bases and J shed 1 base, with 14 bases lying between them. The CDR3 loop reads CASSLLGPPQETQYF. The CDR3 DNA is TGTGCCAGCAGCCTTCTGGGACCGCCCCAAGAGACCCAGTACTTC.

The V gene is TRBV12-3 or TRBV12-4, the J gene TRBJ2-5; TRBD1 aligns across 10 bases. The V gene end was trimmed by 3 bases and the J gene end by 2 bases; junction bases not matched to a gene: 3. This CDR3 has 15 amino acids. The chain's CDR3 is CASSLDRGEQETQYF. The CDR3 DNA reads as TGTGCCAGCAGTTTGGACAGGGGGGAACAAGAGACCCAGTACTTC.

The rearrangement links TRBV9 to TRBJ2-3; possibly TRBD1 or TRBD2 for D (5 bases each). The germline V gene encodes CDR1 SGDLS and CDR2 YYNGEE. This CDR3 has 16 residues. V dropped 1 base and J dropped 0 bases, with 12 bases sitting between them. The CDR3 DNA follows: TGTGCCAGCAGCGTAAGTGGGGGTTCTAGCACAGATACGCAGTATTTT. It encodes CASSVSGGSSTDTQYF.

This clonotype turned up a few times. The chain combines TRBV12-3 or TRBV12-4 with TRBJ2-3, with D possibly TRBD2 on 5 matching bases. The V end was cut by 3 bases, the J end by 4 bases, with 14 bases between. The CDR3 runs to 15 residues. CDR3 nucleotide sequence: TGTGCCAGCAGTTTGAACCCCGAGGGAGCAGATACGCAGTATTTT. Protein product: CASSLNPEGADTQYF.

In DNA, the CDR3 is TGTGCCAGCAGCCCCCTTGGGACTAGCTACCACGAGCAGTACTTC. Translation: CASSPLGTSYHEQYF. The rearrangement joins TRBV7-9 to TRBJ2-4, with 9 positions matching TRBD2. Matching the DNA end better, TRBJ2-7 makes the J call doubtful. There are 15 residues in the CDR3. The germline V gene encodes CDR1 SEHNR and CDR2 FQNEAQ (reference sequence).